The clone carrying this TCR beta chain was picked up a small number of times. The sample is drawn from a study of blood T cells in healthy people across ages. About 10 milliliters of peripheral blood were drawn from each donor into EDTA-treated tubes. They isolated at least 6.5 million PBMCs from each sample. A second PCR, run for roughly 7 to 12 cycles, used a sample-barcoded 5' primer plus a J-beta primer mix. One entry per CDR3 protein, called by TCRdb with MiXCR from the 5' RACE reads. The data show around 670,000 distinct CDR3 sequences, about 30% seen once. The CDR3 totals 16 residues. Germline assignment: CDR1 LGHDT and CDR2 YNNKEL (reference sequence). The trim removed 3 bases at V and 8 bases at J, leaving 13 bases unmatched.

The specimen was blood. The receptor comes from a woman aged 80 or over in good health. The chain couples TRBV3-1 to TRBJ2-1, with 7 bases fitting TRBD2. The CDR3 spells CASSHSGTTLEDEQFF. CDR3 in DNA: TGTGCCAGCAGCCACTCCGGGACTACCCTCGAAGATGAGCAGTTCTTC.